Shown below are 5 T cell receptor beta chains from a single sample sequenced in a study of vaccination effects on CD4 cells after COVID-19. Before sequencing took place, the ViraFEST assay used viral peptide pools to expand antigen-specific CD4+ T cells. With roughly 9 days of culture completed, CD4+ T cells were isolated. BNT162b2 vaccine or mRNA-1273 vaccine was given to participants in two doses. These receptors lack a known antigen. Sequenced by immunoSEQ multiplex PCR; TCRdb stores in-frame clones only, minus some. The data show some 40,000 clones, approximately 82% seen once. Sample: CD4+ T cells from PBMCs cultured with HCoV-NL63 spike peptides, taken after COVID-19 vaccination. The receptors derive from a human donor who received a COVID-19 vaccine. Some clones in this sample may be carry-over from other donors' samples.

The rearrangement joins TRBV6-5 to TRBJ1-6, with D possibly being TRBD1 (5 bases). The CDR3 loop spans 15 amino acids. The germline V and J ends were trimmed by 4 bases and 7 bases, with 14 bases remaining between them. Per germline, CDR1 MNHEY and CDR2 SVGAGI. The chain's CDR3 is CASSFGQGTNSPLHF. CDR3 in DNA: TGTGCCAGCAGTTTCGGGCAGGGCACCAATTCACCCCTCCACTTT.

The rearrangement links TRBV28 to TRBJ1-2, with a tentative D call TRBD1 (5 bases). This CDR3 is 14 amino acids long. V dropped 0 bases and J dropped 8 bases, with 13 bases sitting between them. Germline V gene lookup returns CDR1 MDHEN and CDR2 SYDVKM. The CDR3 DNA reads TGTGCCAGCAGTTTATGGTCGGGGGAATGGGGCTACACCTTC. Translating it yields CASSLWSGEWGYTF.

The chain combines TRBV24-1 with TRBJ1-1, with unresolved D. V was trimmed by 4 bases and J by 5 bases, leaving 10 bases between them. Germline V CDR1 and CDR2: KGHDR, SFDVKD. The CDR3 is made up of 13 amino acids. For the CDR3, the DNA is TGTGCCACCAGTGACGAGTACAATACTGAAGCTTTCTTT. Its translation is CATSDEYNTEAFF.

The count of this clone is one. The V and J genes are TRBV19 and TRBJ2-6; no firm D call. In germline, CDR1 is LNHDA, CDR2 SQIVND (reference sequence). V dropped 6 bases and J dropped 1 base, with 7 bases sitting between them. The CDR3 contains 14 residues. As DNA, the CDR3 is TGTGCCAGTAGGGACCGGTCTGGGGCCAACGTCCTGACTTTC. This gives the protein CASRDRSGANVLTF.

The V and J genes are TRBV29-1 and TRBJ1-1; the D gene is possibly TRBD1 (5 bases). The CDR3 is made up of 13 amino acids. Looked up from germline, CDR1 is SQVTM and CDR2 is ANQGSEA. The V and J ends lost 3 bases and 1 base respectively, with 9 bases between them. As DNA, the CDR3 is TGCAGCGTTGAGGGGCAGCAGAACACTGAAGCTTTCTTT. Encoded protein: CSVEGQQNTEAFF.